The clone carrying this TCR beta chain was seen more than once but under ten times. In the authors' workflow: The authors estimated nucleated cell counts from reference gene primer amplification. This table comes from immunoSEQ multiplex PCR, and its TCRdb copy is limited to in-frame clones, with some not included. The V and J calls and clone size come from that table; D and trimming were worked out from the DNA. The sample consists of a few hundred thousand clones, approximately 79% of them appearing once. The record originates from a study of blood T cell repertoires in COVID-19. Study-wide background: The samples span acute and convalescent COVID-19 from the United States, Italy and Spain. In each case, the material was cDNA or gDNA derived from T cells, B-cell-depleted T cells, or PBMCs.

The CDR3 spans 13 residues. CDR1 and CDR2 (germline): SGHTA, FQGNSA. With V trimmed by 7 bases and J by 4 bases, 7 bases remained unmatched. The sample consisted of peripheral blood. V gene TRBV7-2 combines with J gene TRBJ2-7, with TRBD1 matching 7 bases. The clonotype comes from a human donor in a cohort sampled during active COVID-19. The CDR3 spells CASNRGRRYEQYF. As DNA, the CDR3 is TGTGCCAGCAATAGGGGGCGTAGGTACGAGCAGTACTTC.